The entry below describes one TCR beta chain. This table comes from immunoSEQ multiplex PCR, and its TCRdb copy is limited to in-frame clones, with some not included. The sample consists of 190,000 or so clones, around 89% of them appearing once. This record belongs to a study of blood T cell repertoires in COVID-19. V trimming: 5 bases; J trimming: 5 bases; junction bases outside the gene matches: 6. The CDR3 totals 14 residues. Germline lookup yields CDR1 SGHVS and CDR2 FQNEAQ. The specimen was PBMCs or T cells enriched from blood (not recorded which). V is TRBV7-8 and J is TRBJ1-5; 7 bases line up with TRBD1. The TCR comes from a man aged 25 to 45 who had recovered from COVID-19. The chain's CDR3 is CASSQAQGDQPQHF. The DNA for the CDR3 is TGTGCCAGCAGCCAAGCCCAGGGGGATCAGCCCCAGCATTTT.